Listed here are 4 T cell receptor beta chains from one sample, sequenced in a study of T-cell memory formation after mild COVID-19 (dated by TCRdb to about 2021). Receptor libraries were prepared by 5' RACE. Sequencing instrument: Illumina NovaSeq 6000. The raw public reads went through TCRdb reprocessing: fastp at Q25, MiXCR clone calling, in-frame beta chains kept. Rows with one shared CDR3 protein collapse into an entry with the most common genes and DNA. This sample lists about 350,000 distinct CDR3 sequences; roughly an eighth were detected once. The ten largest clones take up about a fifth of the sample. The sequencing sample was made of PBMCs or a T cell subset sorted from them (not recorded which). Source of these receptors: a man aged 18-30 years who had mild COVID-19 (a few samples of this study predate the infection). The sample titles of this study are shuffled in the database, so cell type and time point are left out; the donor was told from shared clones.

This clonotype was detected a few times. The chain links TRBV28 to TRBJ2-7; TRBD1 aligns across 9 bases. Per the germline V gene, CDR1 is MDHEN and CDR2 is SYDVKM. CDR3 length: 15 residues. V gave up 5 bases and J gave up 2 bases; unmatched junction bases: 7. In DNA form, the CDR3 reads TGTGCCAGCAGTGGGGGATGGACAGGGGCCTACGAGCAGTACGTC. Amino acids: CASSGGWTGAYEQYV.

This clonotype was detected ten times or more. J is TRBJ2-5 and V is TRBV4-3, with 7 positions matching TRBD1. The J segment lost 5 bases and the V segment lost 0 bases, leaving 6 bases of the junction unmatched. The CDR3 covers 15 residues. Germline CDR1 is LGHNA and CDR2 is YSLEER. Here the CDR3 reads CASSQDVGGRETQYF. The CDR3, as DNA: TGCGCCAGCAGCCAAGACGTAGGGGGCCGGGAGACCCAGTACTTC.

This clonotype has more than one count but fewer than ten. V and J are TRBV27 and TRBJ1-6; tentatively, D is TRBD1 (5 bases). The CDR3 totals 13 residues. Germline V lookup: CDR1 MNHEY, CDR2 SMNVEV (reference sequence). V was shortened by 6 bases and J by 7 bases, with 10 bases between the two germline ends. The CDR3 DNA reads as TGTGCCAGCAGACCAAGACAGAATTCACCCCTCCACTTT. This translates into CASRPRQNSPLHF.

This clonotype has a handful of counts. V and J are TRBV20-1 and TRBJ1-1; D is unresolved. CDR3 size: 13 residues. Trimming took 6 bases from V and 10 from J, leaving 21 bases between them. Germline V gene sequence: CDR1 DFQATT, CDR2 SNEGSKA (reference sequence). CDR3 sequence reads: CSAPGRTKGRAFF. The CDR3 DNA sequence: TGCAGTGCCCCGGGTCGGACCAAAGGTAGAGCTTTCTTT.